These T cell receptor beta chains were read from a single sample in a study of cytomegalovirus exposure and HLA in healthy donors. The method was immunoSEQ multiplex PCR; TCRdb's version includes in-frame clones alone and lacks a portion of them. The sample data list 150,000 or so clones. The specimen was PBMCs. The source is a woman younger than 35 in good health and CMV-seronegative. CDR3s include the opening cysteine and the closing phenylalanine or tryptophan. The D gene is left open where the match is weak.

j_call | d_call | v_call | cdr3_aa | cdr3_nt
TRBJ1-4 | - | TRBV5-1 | CASSFRDTEELFF | TGCGCCAGCAGCTTCCGGGACACTGAGGAACTGTTTTTT
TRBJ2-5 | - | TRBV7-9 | CATRTARETQYF | TGTGCCACCCGGACAGCCCGAGAGACCCAGTACTTC
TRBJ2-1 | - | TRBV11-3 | CASSSGGSSGNEQFF | TGTGCCAGCAGCTCCGGCGGTTCGTCGGGAAATGAGCAGTTCTTC
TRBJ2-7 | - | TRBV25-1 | CASSQTEGAYEQYF | TGTGCCAGCAGCCAGACCGAGGGAGCCTACGAGCAGTACTTC
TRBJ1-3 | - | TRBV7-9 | CASNENPRSVRSGNTIYF | TGTGCCAGCAACGAAAACCCGAGGTCGGTCCGGTCTGGAAACACCATATATTTT
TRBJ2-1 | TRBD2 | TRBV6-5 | CASNREGSDNEQFF | TGTGCCAGCAATCGGGAGGGCAGCGACAATGAGCAGTTCTTC
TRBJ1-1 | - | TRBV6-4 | CASSEQPQGLGTEAFF | TGTGCCAGCAGTGAACAACCTCAGGGGCTGGGCACTGAAGCTTTCTTT
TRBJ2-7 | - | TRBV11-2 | CASSLARGSSDEQYF | TGTGCCAGCAGCTTAGCTCGGGGTTCTAGCGACGAGCAGTACTTC
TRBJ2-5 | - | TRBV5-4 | CASSWGEETQYF | TGTGCCAGCAGCTGGGGGGAAGAGACCCAGTACTTC
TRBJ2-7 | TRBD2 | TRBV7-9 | CASSAYGTSGRDPHYEQYF | TGTGCCAGCAGCGCTTACGGGACTAGCGGGAGAGATCCCCATTACGAGCAGTACTTC
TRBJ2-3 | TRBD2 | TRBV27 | CASSRSGRPDTQYF | TGTGCCAGCAGTCGTAGCGGGAGACCAGATACGCAGTATTTT
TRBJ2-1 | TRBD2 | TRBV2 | CASSGTSGKDNEQFF | TGTGCCAGCAGTGGGACTAGCGGGAAGGACAATGAGCAGTTCTTC
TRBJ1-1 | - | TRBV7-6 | CASSLLMNTEAFF | TGTGCCAGCAGCTTACTAATGAACACTGAAGCTTTCTTT
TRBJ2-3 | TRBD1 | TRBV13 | CASSESRTGGTDTQYF | TGTGCCAGCAGCGAATCACGGACAGGGGGAACAGATACGCAGTATTTT
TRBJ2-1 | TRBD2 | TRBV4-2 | CASSPRGRSGRWEGEQFF | TGTGCCAGCAGCCCGCGGGGGAGGAGCGGGAGGTGGGAGGGTGAGCAGTTCTTC
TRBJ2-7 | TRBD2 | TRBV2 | CASRGAPGGSKYEQYF | TGTGCCAGCAGAGGGGCCCCGGGAGGGAGCAAATACGAGCAGTACTTC
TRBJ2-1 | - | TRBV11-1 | CASSLGGAHNEQFF | TGTGCCAGCAGCTTAGGGGGCGCCCACAATGAGCAGTTCTTC
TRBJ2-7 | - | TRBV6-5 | CASSWATGAPYEQYF | TGTGCCAGCAGTTGGGCGACAGGAGCCCCCTACGAGCAGTACTTC